One sample yielded the 26 T cell receptor beta chains listed below, sequenced in a study of chemoradiotherapy in HPV16-positive cancers. The assay was immunoSEQ multiplex PCR, and TCRdb's table has in-frame clones only and misses some. The sample holds about 4,400 clones, roughly 90% seen once. The sample was collected from a patient who underwent chemoradiotherapy. The receptors stem from a human donor with HPV-associated anogenital cancer.

This chain uses TRBV5-5 with TRBJ1-5, with unresolved D. CDR3 length: 13 residues. Trimming took off 0 bases at V and 0 bases at J, with 1 base between the two ends. CDR1 is SGHKS and CDR2 is YYEKEE in the germline V gene (reference sequence). In nucleotides, the CDR3 is TGTGCCAGCAGCTTGGGTAGCAATCAGCCCCAGCATTTT. As protein: CASSLGSNQPQHF.

The genes are TRBV19 and TRBJ2-7, with D unresolved. The germline CDR1 and CDR2 sequences are LNHDA and SQIVND (reference sequence). CDR3 length: 13 amino acids. V lost 1 base to trimming and J lost 5 bases, with 9 bases between them. CDR3 DNA sequence: TGTGCCAGTAGTATAGCTAGAGACAACGAGCAGTACTTC. It encodes CASSIARDNEQYF.

This chain joins TRBV14 and TRBJ1-2; the match to TRBD1 covers 10 bases. V lost 3 bases, J lost 3 bases, and 10 bases stayed unmatched. Germline CDR1 and CDR2: SGHDN and FVKESK. CDR3 length: 17 amino acids. CDR3 in amino acids: CASSQRTGGLLDYGYTF. CDR3 in DNA: TGTGCCAGCAGCCAGCGGACAGGGGGACTGTTGGACTATGGCTACACCTTC.

V gene TRBV27 combines with J gene TRBJ1-4; no definite D call. V gave up 6 bases and J gave up 8 bases, with 7 bases separating them. Looked up from germline, CDR1 is MNHEY and CDR2 is SMNVEV (reference sequence). This CDR3 has 11 residues. DNA for the CDR3: TGTGCCAGCAGACTAGGGGAAAAACTGTTTTTT. Translation: CASRLGEKLFF.

The V and J genes are TRBV29-1 and TRBJ2-7, with 9 bases fitting TRBD1. The V gene's germline CDR1 is SQVTM and CDR2 ANQGSEA. The V segment lost 4 bases and the J segment 6 bases; nucleotides outside the gene matches: 10. The CDR3 totals 14 residues. CDR3 protein: CSVAPGQGSGEQYF. For the CDR3, the DNA is TGCAGCGTTGCACCGGGACAGGGCTCCGGCGAGCAGTACTTC.

This rearrangement joins TRBV19 to TRBJ1-5; no clear D gene. The CDR3 has 16 residues. The V end was cut by 0 bases, the J end by 1 base, with 10 bases between. CDR1 and CDR2 from the germline V gene are LNHDA and SQIVND (reference sequence). The CDR3, as DNA: TGTGCCAGTAGTATAGAGGCGGGTCGGAGCAATCAGCCCCAGCATTTT. It yields the protein CASSIEAGRSNQPQHF. The full variable domain, completed using reference TRBV19 and TRBJ1-5, is DGGITQSPKYLFRKEGQNVTLSCEQNLNHDAMYWYRQDPGQGLRLIYYSQIVNDFQKGDIAEGYSVSREKKESFPLTVTSAQKNPTAFYLCASSIEAGRSNQPQHFGDGTRLSIL.

The chain links TRBV7-9 to TRBJ1-2; 7 nucleotides line up with TRBD1. J lost 2 bases, V lost 7 bases, and 7 bases had no gene match. Germline lookup yields CDR1 SEHNR and CDR2 FQNEAQ (reference sequence). The CDR3 length is 14 residues. For the CDR3, the DNA is TGTGCCAGCATAGGGCCGACAGGGAACTATGGCTACACCTTC. Translating gives CASIGPTGNYGYTF.

J is TRBJ2-3 and V is TRBV7-3; 8 nucleotides match TRBD1. The germline CDR1 and CDR2 sequences are SGHTA and FQGTGA. V lost 4 bases and J lost 2; bases outside the gene matches: 5. This CDR3 region has 15 residues. CDR3 in amino acids: CASSWTGQATDTQYF. The CDR3, as DNA: TGTGCCAGCAGCTGGACGGGACAGGCCACAGATACGCAGTATTTT.

J is TRBJ2-2 and V is TRBV10-3, with 11 nucleotides matching TRBD2. After removal of 9 bases from V and 3 bases from J, the junction contained 9 bases not matched to a gene. The germline V gene encodes CDR1 ENHRY and CDR2 SYGVKD. The CDR3 consists of 16 residues. This CDR3 reads CAILTSGEWDTGELFF. Written as DNA, the CDR3 is TGTGCCATACTGACTAGCGGGGAATGGGACACCGGGGAGCTGTTTTTT.

The table lists this clone with a few counts. The chain joins TRBV6-1 to TRBJ2-5; 11 bases map to TRBD2. The CDR3 loop spans 15 amino acids. Trimming cost V 8 bases and J 5 bases; bases outside gene matches: 10. Germline assignment: CDR1 MNHNS and CDR2 SASEGT. In DNA, the CDR3 is TGTGCCAGCGCCTTTAGCGGGGGGGCGAAGGAGACCCAGTACTTC. Amino acid sequence: CASAFSGGAKETQYF.

The chain combines TRBV15 with TRBJ1-5; D uncertain. Per the germline V gene, CDR1 is LNHNV and CDR2 is YYDKDF (reference sequence). The CDR3 runs to 17 residues. Trimming cost V 0 bases and J 2 bases, with 14 bases left between them. The CDR3 here is CATSRDPGIGRNQPQHF. The CDR3 DNA sequence: TGTGCCACCAGCAGAGATCCGGGGATAGGCCGCAATCAGCCCCAGCATTTT.

This clone was seen a few times. The rearrangement joins TRBV2 to TRBJ1-4; 10 bases match TRBD1. Germline CDR1 is SNHLY and CDR2 is FYNNEI. The CDR3 extends over 17 amino acids. The junction had 13 bases not matched to a gene; V was cut back by 4 bases and J by 8 bases. The CDR3 sequence is CASSVGDRGRLGEKLFF. CDR3 coding DNA: TGTGCCAGCAGTGTCGGAGACAGGGGGCGATTGGGCGAAAAACTGTTTTTT.

V usage is TRBV19 and J usage is TRBJ2-1; 10 bases agree with TRBD2. The CDR3 extends over 18 amino acids. Germline CDR1 and CDR2: LNHDA and SQIVND (reference sequence). After removal of 3 bases from V and 0 bases from J, the junction contained 8 bases not matched to a gene. CDR3 amino acids: CASSMSSGRLSSYNEQFF. CDR3 DNA: TGTGCCAGTAGTATGAGTAGCGGGAGGCTGAGCTCCTACAATGAGCAGTTCTTC.

The V gene is TRBV11-2, the J gene TRBJ2-1; D gene ambiguous. This CDR3 spans 12 amino acids. Germline assignment: CDR1 SGHAT and CDR2 FQNNGV. The V end lost 3 bases, the J end lost 8 bases, and 8 bases lay between the germline ends. CDR3 sequence: CASSFIGDEQFF. The CDR3 region has the DNA TGTGCCAGCAGCTTCATCGGAGATGAGCAGTTCTTC. The full variable domain, in which reference TRBV11-2 and TRBJ2-1 provide the parts outside the CDR3, is EAGVAQSPRYKIIEKRQSVAFWCNPISGHATLYWYQQILGQGPKLLIQFQNNGVVDDSQLPKDRFSAERLKGVDSTLKIQPAKLEDSAVYLCASSFIGDEQFFGPGTRLTVL.

The J gene is TRBJ2-7, the V gene TRBV4-1, with 9 bases aligning to TRBD1. CDR1 is MGHRA and CDR2 is YSYEKL in the germline V gene. The CDR3 covers 17 residues. Trimming cost V 2 bases and J 3 bases; bases outside gene matches: 11. The CDR3 nucleotides are TGCGCCAGCAGCCAATGGGGCCGAACGGGACAGGGCTACGAGCAGTACTTC. Protein: CASSQWGRTGQGYEQYF.

The rearrangement links TRBV5-8 to TRBJ1-5, with D unresolved. The CDR3 length is 13 residues. Trimming took off 4 bases at V and 6 bases at J, with 11 bases between the two ends. CDR1 and CDR2 (germline): SGHTS, YDEGEE. CDR3 sequence (DNA): TGTGCCAGCAGCCGGGCCGTAGGTCAGCCCCAGCATTTT. It translates to CASSRAVGQPQHF.

V usage is TRBV29-1 and J usage is TRBJ2-3; 12 nucleotides match TRBD2. V lost 4 bases and J lost 7; bases outside the gene matches: 9. CDR1 and CDR2 (germline): SQVTM, ANQGSEA. The length of the CDR3 is 15 residues. The CDR3 loop is CSVGTSGTAANTQYF. CDR3 coding DNA: TGCAGCGTTGGGACTAGCGGGACGGCTGCAAATACGCAGTATTTT.

This chain links TRBV27 with TRBJ1-5; D unclear. The V and J ends lost 7 bases and 3 bases respectively, with 16 bases between them. Germline CDR1 reads MNHEY; CDR2 reads SMNVEV (reference sequence). There are 15 residues in the CDR3. The CDR3 loop reads CASTPSSGHNQPQHF. DNA for the CDR3: TGTGCCAGCACCCCCTCCTCGGGCCACAATCAGCCCCAGCATTTT.

CDR3 sequence reads: CASREGVIGEKLFF. CDR3 DNA sequence: TGTGCCAGCAGGGAGGGGGTGATTGGGGAAAAACTGTTTTTT. The chain combines TRBV6-4 with TRBJ1-4, with D possibly TRBD1 on 6 matching bases. The germline CDR1 and CDR2 sequences are MRHNA and SNTAGT. V gave up 6 bases and J gave up 8 bases, with 16 bases separating them. The CDR3 has 14 amino acids.

The genes are TRBV15 and TRBJ2-1; 10 bases line up with TRBD2. The V segment lost 1 base and the J segment 4 bases; nucleotides outside the gene matches: 4. This CDR3 spans 16 amino acids. CDR1 and CDR2 from the germline V gene are LNHNV and YYDKDF (reference sequence). CDR3 sequence (DNA): TGTGCCACCAGCAGAGGACTAGCGGGCCCTTACAATGAGCAGTTCTTC. The encoded protein is CATSRGLAGPYNEQFF.

V usage is TRBV27 and J usage is TRBJ1-2, with 8 nucleotides matching TRBD1. J lost 7 bases, V lost 7 bases, and 8 bases had no gene match. The CDR3 is made up of 13 amino acids. In germline, CDR1 is MNHEY, CDR2 SMNVEV (reference sequence). This CDR3 is CASTKSGGVGYTF. DNA for the CDR3: TGTGCCAGCACGAAATCAGGGGGCGTTGGCTACACCTTC.

This clone was seen only a few times. The rearrangement joins TRBV7-9 to TRBJ1-4, with D perhaps TRBD1 (5 bases). The V and J ends lost 1 base and 6 bases respectively, with 9 bases between them. This CDR3 is built from 14 residues. From germline, CDR1 is SEHNR and CDR2 FQNEAQ (reference sequence). The CDR3: CASSLGGADEKLFF. The CDR3 bases are TGTGCCAGCAGCTTAGGGGGCGCGGATGAAAAACTGTTTTTT.

The V call is TRBV2, the J call TRBJ1-1, with 7 bases matching TRBD1. The CDR3 contains 14 residues. Germline CDR1 reads SNHLY; CDR2 reads FYNNEI. V lost 3 bases and J lost 10; bases outside the gene matches: 11. CDR3 residues: CASSDRRQGQGAFF. The CDR3 nucleotides are TGTGCCAGCAGTGACCGGAGACAGGGTCAGGGAGCTTTCTTT. Full variable domain (rest looked up from reference TRBV2 and TRBJ1-1): EPEVTQTPSHQVTQMGQEVILRCVPISNHLYFYWYRQILGQKVEFLVSFYNNEISEKSEIFDDQFSVERPDGSNFTLKIRSTKLEDSAMYFCASSDRRQGQGAFFGQGTRLTVV.

The sample holds a few counts of this clone. The V gene is TRBV30, the J gene TRBJ1-1, with no clear D. The CDR3 is 13 amino acids. The germline CDR1 and CDR2 sequences are GTSNPN and SVGIG (reference sequence). V lost 2 bases and J lost 0, with 7 bases in between. Written as DNA, the CDR3 is TGTGCCTGGAGTAGAACTTTGAACACTGAAGCTTTCTTT. Protein: CAWSRTLNTEAFF.

This chain uses TRBV5-8 with TRBJ2-7; 9 bases fit TRBD2. The CDR3 runs 16 residues. V trimming: 4 bases; J trimming: 4 bases; junction bases outside the gene matches: 12. Germline V gives CDR1 SGHTS, CDR2 YDEGEE. CDR3: CASSPQVSGRRYEQYF. CDR3 DNA sequence: TGTGCCAGCAGCCCCCAAGTTAGCGGGAGAAGGTACGAGCAGTACTTC.

The J gene is TRBJ2-4, the V gene TRBV2, with a tentative D call TRBD2 (5 bases). V was pared by 6 bases and J by 8 bases, with 5 bases between. Germline V gene sequence: CDR1 SNHLY, CDR2 FYNNEI. CDR3 size: 10 residues. The DNA of the CDR3 is TGTGCCAGCAGGGGAGACATTCAGTACTTC. It specifies CASRGDIQYF.